Following are 8 T cell receptor beta chains from one sample sequenced in a study of T cell repertoires in cytomegalovirus infection. TCRdb fed the reads into MiXCR, producing one record per CDR3 protein. Of fewer than 350,000 distinct CDR3 sequences in the sample, around a sixth were seen once. Sequenced material: PBMCs. The receptors derive from a human donor in good health (CMV status not recorded). Some clones in this sample may be carry-over from other donors' samples.

Ten or more counts support this clonotype. The V gene is TRBV6-5, the J gene TRBJ2-1, with 8 bases matching TRBD2. The ends lost 3 bases at V and 7 bases at J; junction bases unmatched: 11. Looked up from germline, CDR1 is MNHEY and CDR2 is SVGAGI. The CDR3 loop spans 16 amino acids. In DNA form, the CDR3 reads TGTGCCAGCAGTTATCTTGCGGGGGGAACGTGGAATGAGCAGTTCTTC. Amino acids: CASSYLAGGTWNEQFF.

This chain uses TRBV14 with TRBJ1-4, with 8 bases matching TRBD1. Germline-derived CDR1 and CDR2 are SGHDN and FVKESK. V shed 11 bases and J 8 bases; nucleotides not matched to a gene: 31. The CDR3 is 20 amino acids. The CDR3 loop is CAAKGSKQGEPGREKEKLFF. The CDR3 region has the DNA TGTGCCGCGAAAGGATCCAAACAGGGGGAGCCGGGAAGGGAAAAGGAAAAACTGTTTTTT.

This chain joins TRBV28 and TRBJ2-3; possibly TRBD1 for D (6 bases). V was pared by 7 bases and J by 6 bases, with 17 bases between. From germline, CDR1 is MDHEN and CDR2 SYDVKM. This CDR3 has 14 amino acids. The CDR3 spells CASTPQGLVDTQYF. In nucleotides, the CDR3 is TGTGCCAGCACCCCCCAGGGGCTTGTGGATACGCAGTATTTT. Variable domain in full (rest from reference TRBV28 and TRBJ2-3): DVKVTQSSRYLVKRTGEKVFLECVQDMDHENMFWYRQDPGLGLRLIYFSYDVKMKEKGDIPEGYSVSREKKERFSLILESASTNQTSMYLCASTPQGLVDTQYFGPGTRLTVL.

The chain combines TRBV19 with TRBJ2-6; D is unclear. Germline CDR1 LNHDA, CDR2 SQIVND (reference sequence). The CDR3 has 16 residues. V dropped 7 bases and J dropped 0 bases, with 13 bases sitting between them. The CDR3 is CASIERIRSGANVLTF. The CDR3 DNA follows: TGTGCCAGTATTGAGAGGATACGCTCTGGGGCCAACGTCCTGACTTTC. Full variable domain (missing parts from reference TRBV19 and TRBJ2-6): DGGITQSPKYLFRKEGQNVTLSCEQNLNHDAMYWYRQDPGQGLRLIYYSQIVNDFQKGDIAEGYSVSREKKESFPLTVTSAQKNPTAFYLCASIERIRSGANVLTFGAGSRLTVL.

The J gene is TRBJ2-3, the V gene TRBV2; maybe TRBD2 (5 bases). Germline loops: CDR1 SNHLY, CDR2 FYNNEI. This CDR3 comprises 14 residues. V lost 6 bases and J lost 0, with 10 bases in between. CDR3 loop: CASRARESTDTQYF. The CDR3 DNA follows: TGTGCCAGCAGGGCAAGGGAGAGCACAGATACGCAGTATTTT.

This clonotype has more than one count but fewer than ten. V and J are TRBV20-1 and TRBJ2-7; D gene unclear. Germline-derived CDR1 and CDR2 are DFQATT and SNEGSKA (reference sequence). Trimming took 5 bases from V and 7 from J, leaving 18 bases between them. The CDR3 totals 13 residues. CDR3 amino acids: CSAASLVVGEQYF. CDR3 coding DNA: TGCAGTGCTGCCTCGTTAGTGGTTGGGGAGCAGTACTTC.

The gene calls are TRBV20-1 and TRBJ2-3; no reliable D call. The CDR3 has 12 amino acids. Per germline, CDR1 DFQATT and CDR2 SNEGSKA (reference sequence). This chain's CDR3 is CTPRAPGDTQYF. The CDR3 bases are TGCACCCCCCGAGCCCCGGGTGATACGCAGTATTTT.

The table lists this clonotype with a few counts. The CDR3 protein is CASSQDPRGANGNTIYF. DNA for the CDR3: TGCGCCAGCAGCCAAGATCCTCGGGGGGCGAATGGAAACACCATATATTTT. This chain links TRBV4-1 with TRBJ1-3; a weak D match, TRBD1 (6 bases). This CDR3 contains 17 residues. Looked up from germline, CDR1 is MGHRA and CDR2 is YSYEKL. Trimming left V 0 bases short and J 3 bases short, with 15 bases between.